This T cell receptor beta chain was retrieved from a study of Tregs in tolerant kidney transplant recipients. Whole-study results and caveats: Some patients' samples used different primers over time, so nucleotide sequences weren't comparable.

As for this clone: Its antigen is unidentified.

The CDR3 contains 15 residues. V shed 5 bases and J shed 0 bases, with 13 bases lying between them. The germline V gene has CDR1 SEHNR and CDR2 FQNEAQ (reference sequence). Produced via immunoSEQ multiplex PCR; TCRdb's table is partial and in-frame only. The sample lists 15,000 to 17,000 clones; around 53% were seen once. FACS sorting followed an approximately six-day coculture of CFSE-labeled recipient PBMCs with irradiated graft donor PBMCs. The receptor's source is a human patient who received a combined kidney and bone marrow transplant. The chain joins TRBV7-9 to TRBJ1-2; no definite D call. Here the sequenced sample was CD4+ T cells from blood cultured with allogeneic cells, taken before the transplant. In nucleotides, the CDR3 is TGTGCCAGCAGCCAATCGGCAGGCTCTAACTATGGCTACACCTTC. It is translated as CASSQSAGSNYGYTF.